These 24 T cell receptor beta chains came from one sample sequenced in a study of cytomegalovirus exposure and HLA in healthy donors. The PCR contained 60 Vbeta and 13 Jbeta primers. Libraries were prepared by immunoSEQ multiplex PCR; TCRdb keeps only in-frame clonotypes and omits some of them. In the table there are approximately 180,000 clones, 72% of which are singletons. The sequencing input was PBMCs. The receptors shown here come from a human donor in good health.

The chain employs TRBV25-1 and TRBJ1-5, with D maybe TRBD1 (5 bases). The CDR3 totals 14 residues. The germline CDR1 and CDR2 sequences are MGHDK and SYGVNS. Trimming cost V 1 base and J 7 bases, with 11 bases left between them. The CDR3 sequence is CASSESAGIQPQHF. CDR3 nucleotide sequence: TGTGCCAGCAGTGAATCAGCAGGGATCCAGCCCCAGCATTTT.

Comment on this clone: Other nucleotide sequences from this sample produce the same CDR3. The J gene is TRBJ1-1, the V gene TRBV19, with D possibly matching TRBD1 (5 bases). V lost 5 bases to trimming and J lost 0 bases, with 7 bases between them. This CDR3 comprises 13 residues. Germline CDR1 is LNHDA and CDR2 is SQIVND (reference sequence). The CDR3 DNA is TGTGCCAGTAGTCCGACAGTGAACACTGAAGCTTTCTTT. It specifies CASSPTVNTEAFF.

This chain's CDR3 is CASSLGLDLGKLFF. The CDR3 DNA reads TGCGCCAGCAGCTTAGGACTAGACCTCGGGAAACTGTTTTTT. The chain employs TRBV5-1 and TRBJ1-4, with D uncertain. The V end was cut by 2 bases, the J end by 11 bases, with 16 bases between. The CDR3 is 14 amino acids. Germline loops: CDR1 SGHRS, CDR2 YFSETQ.

The rearrangement joins TRBV25-1 to TRBJ1-1, with no clear D. CDR1 is MGHDK and CDR2 is SYGVNS in the germline V gene. There are 16 residues in the CDR3. Trimming stripped 7 bases from V and 3 bases from J, with 21 bases between. CDR3 in DNA: TGTGCCAGCACCCGGGCGGGCCCGAAGTTGGACACTGAAGCTTTCTTT. Protein product: CASTRAGPKLDTEAFF. Based on the CDR3 plus reference TRBV25-1 and TRBJ1-1, the full variable domain is EADIYQTPRYLVIGTGKKITLECSQTMGHDKMYWYQQDPGMELHLIHYSYGVNSTEKGDLSSESTVSRIRTEHFPLTLESARPSHTSQYLCASTRAGPKLDTEAFFGQGTRLTVV.

This clone is a singleton in its sample. The chain links TRBV5-6 to TRBJ2-7, with 10 bases aligning to TRBD1. The ends lost 4 bases at V and 3 bases at J; junction bases unmatched: 4. Germline V gene lookup returns CDR1 SGHDT and CDR2 YYEEEE. The CDR3 covers 14 residues. CDR3 region: CASSNRDRGYEQYF. The CDR3 coding sequence is TGTGCCAGCAGCAACCGGGACAGGGGCTACGAGCAGTACTTC.

This chain uses TRBV5-6 with TRBJ2-3; D gene unclear. The V end lost 0 bases, the J end lost 0 bases, and 5 bases lay between the germline ends. This CDR3 has 14 amino acids. Germline V gene lookup returns CDR1 SGHDT and CDR2 YYEEEE. CDR3 DNA sequence: TGTGCCAGCAGCTTGGTTACTAGCACAGATACGCAGTATTTT. Residues: CASSLVTSTDTQYF.

This clone has more than one count but fewer than ten. V and J are TRBV4-1 and TRBJ2-5, with D hard to call. The CDR3 extends over 15 amino acids. V lost 1 base and J 5 bases, leaving 14 bases between the germline ends. CDR1 MGHRA and CDR2 YSYEKL come from the germline V gene. DNA for the CDR3: TGCGCCAGCAGCCAAGTCCCTGGCTGGCACGAGACCCAGTACTTC. Its protein is CASSQVPGWHETQYF.

Only a few counts were recorded for this clone. This chain links TRBV6-1 with TRBJ1-6, with 7 bases that match TRBD1. Per the germline V gene, CDR1 is MNHNS and CDR2 is SASEGT. The CDR3 length is 15 residues. V gave up 7 bases and J gave up 7 bases; unmatched junction bases: 10. CDR3 DNA sequence: TGTGCCAGCAACATCCAGGGGGTTAGGAATTCACCCCTCCACTTT. Its translation: CASNIQGVRNSPLHF.

This rearrangement joins TRBV29-1 to TRBJ1-1; the D gene is possibly TRBD1 (6 bases). Trimming cost V 6 bases and J 5 bases, with 16 bases left between them. Germline V gene data show CDR1 as SQVTM and CDR2 as ANQGSEA. The CDR3 is 13 residues long. The CDR3 region has the DNA TGCAGCGTGGCCAGGGGAAGGGGGACTGAAGCTTTCTTT. It codes for CSVARGRGTEAFF.

With respect to this clone: The junction and the germline gene differ at one end; a read error may be behind it. This chain uses TRBV7-7 with TRBJ2-1, with 8 bases matching TRBD2. The CDR3 runs to 15 residues. Germline V gene lookup returns CDR1 SSHAT and CDR2 FNYEAQ (reference sequence). DNA for the CDR3: TGTGCTAGCAGCTACGGGGGGGCCGAAAGCGATGAGCAGTTCTTC. Translated: CASSYGGAESDEQFF.

J is TRBJ2-7 and V is TRBV5-6; a possible D gene is TRBD1 (6 bases). Germline lookup yields CDR1 SGHDT and CDR2 YYEEEE. The CDR3 spans 16 residues. Trimming cost V 0 bases and J 4 bases, with 17 bases left between them. The CDR3 spells CASSLGLGAGFYEQYF. The CDR3 nucleotides read TGTGCCAGCAGCTTGGGGCTGGGGGCCGGCTTTTACGAGCAGTACTTC. Using reference TRBV5-6 and TRBJ2-7 for the parts outside the CDR3, the full variable domain is DAGVTQSPTHLIKTRGQQVTLRCSPKSGHDTVSWYQQALGQGPQFIFQYYEEEERQRGNFPDRFSGHQFPNYSSELNVNALLLGDSALYLCASSLGLGAGFYEQYFGPGTRLTVT.

The V and J genes are TRBV5-1 and TRBJ1-1; 7 bases are a match to TRBD1. V lost 4 bases, J lost 4 bases, and 16 bases stayed unmatched. Germline CDR1 is SGHRS and CDR2 is YFSETQ. The CDR3 is 17 amino acids. Here the CDR3 reads CASSLISTGRRITEAFF. The CDR3 DNA follows: TGCGCCAGCAGCCTTATTTCGACAGGGCGCAGGATCACTGAAGCTTTCTTT.

The V and J genes are TRBV5-6 and TRBJ2-2; unclear D gene. There are 12 residues in the CDR3. V was trimmed by 0 bases and J by 6 bases, leaving 3 bases between them. In germline, CDR1 is SGHDT, CDR2 YYEEEE. The CDR3 nucleotides are TGTGCCAGCAGCTTGGTCTCCGGGGAGCTGTTTTTT. This sequence encodes CASSLVSGELFF.

This chain joins TRBV5-1 and TRBJ1-1; no firm D call. V lost 4 bases and J lost 2, with 21 bases in between. This CDR3 contains 17 residues. Germline V gene lookup returns CDR1 SGHRS and CDR2 YFSETQ. CDR3 residues: CASSPILRDRGNTEAFF. Written as DNA, the CDR3 is TGCGCCAGCAGCCCGATCCTTCGCGACCGAGGAAACACTGAAGCTTTCTTT.

This clone appeared once. V and J are TRBV11-2 and TRBJ1-6; tentative D call: TRBD1 (5 bases). Trimming cost V 5 bases and J 10 bases, with 18 bases left between them. In germline, CDR1 is SGHAT, CDR2 FQNNGV. The CDR3 consists of 15 residues. The CDR3 protein is CASSPEAGGGSPLHF. The CDR3 nucleotides are TGTGCCAGCAGCCCCGAGGCCGGGGGTGGATCACCCCTCCACTTT.

The V call is TRBV4-1, the J call TRBJ2-7, with D possibly being TRBD2 (7 bases). CDR1 and CDR2 (germline): MGHRA, YSYEKL. Trimming left V 0 bases short and J 1 base short, with 13 bases between. The CDR3 totals 16 residues. The DNA of the CDR3 is TGCGCCAGCAGCCAAGATAGGGGGGGGTCGTCCTACGAGCAGTACTTC. The encoded protein is CASSQDRGGSSYEQYF.

This clone was detected only once. The chain links TRBV9 to TRBJ2-2; 9 positions match TRBD1. Germline loops: CDR1 SGDLS, CDR2 YYNGEE. J was trimmed by 5 bases and V by 0 bases; bases with no gene match: 8. CDR3 size: 17 residues. The CDR3 DNA reads as TGTGCCAGCAGCGTAGCTATGGGACAGGGAGGGACCGGGGAGCTGTTTTTT. It specifies CASSVAMGQGGTGELFF.

The rearrangement links TRBV27 to TRBJ2-7, with TRBD1 identical over 7 bases. CDR3 length equals 14 residues. The germline V gene encodes CDR1 MNHEY and CDR2 SMNVEV (reference sequence). The V segment lost 0 bases and the J segment 4 bases; nucleotides outside the gene matches: 3. For the CDR3, the DNA is TGTGCCAGCAGTTTATCCCGACAGGGTTACGAGCAGTACTTC. Translating it yields CASSLSRQGYEQYF.

This clone has just a few counts. The chain combines TRBV7-9 with TRBJ2-3, with 10 bases matching TRBD2. CDR1 SEHNR and CDR2 FQNEAQ come from the germline V gene (reference sequence). The CDR3 is made up of 15 amino acids. J gave up 2 bases and V 7 bases, and 6 bases lay outside the gene matches. The CDR3 bases are TGTGCCAGCACAAGCGGGGGGGCCGACACAGATACGCAGTATTTT. Translated, it gives CASTSGGADTDTQYF.

The rearrangement uses TRBV6-5 and TRBJ2-7; D call uncertain. Deletions cut 0 bases from V and 0 bases from J, with 9 bases between. The CDR3 extends over 15 amino acids. CDR1 and CDR2 (germline): MNHEY, SVGAGI. The CDR3: CASSYSGPYSYEQYF. The CDR3, as DNA: TGTGCCAGCAGTTACTCTGGGCCGTACTCCTACGAGCAGTACTTC.

In regard to this clone: This CDR3 is also generated by other DNA sequences in the sample. V and J are TRBV5-6 and TRBJ1-2; 9 nucleotides align to TRBD1. V dropped 3 bases and J dropped 5; count of bases not matched to a gene: 2. Germline CDR1 reads SGHDT; CDR2 reads YYEEEE. CDR3 length: 13 residues. CDR3 amino acids: CASSSDRGYGYTF. The CDR3 nucleotides read TGTGCCAGCAGCTCGGACAGGGGTTATGGCTACACCTTC.

This chain connects TRBV7-6 to TRBJ1-3; no firm D call. Germline loops: CDR1 SGHVS, CDR2 FNYEAQ. This CDR3 comprises 16 residues. Between the trimmed V and J ends, which lost 5 bases and 0 bases, there was a span of 14 bases. The CDR3 region is CASSPRVDSSGNTIYF. DNA of the CDR3: TGTGCCAGCAGCCCACGCGTTGATAGCTCTGGAAACACCATATATTTT.

V gene TRBV7-2 combines with J gene TRBJ2-6, with 7 bases that match TRBD2. This CDR3 region has 17 residues. V was pared by 2 bases and J by 2 bases, with 6 bases of the junction left unmatched. In germline, CDR1 is SGHTA, CDR2 FQGNSA. The CDR3, as DNA: TGTGCCAGCAGCTTAAATCCCGCGGGGGCTGGGGCCAACGTCCTGACTTTC. This encodes CASSLNPAGAGANVLTF.

The chain uses TRBV5-4 and TRBJ1-2; 7 nucleotides line up with TRBD1. In germline, CDR1 is SGHNT, CDR2 YYREEE (reference sequence). V trimming: 5 bases; J trimming: 3 bases; junction bases outside the gene matches: 4. CDR3 length equals 13 residues. The CDR3 nucleotides are TGTGCCAGCAGGCCCGGGACAGACTATGGCTACACCTTC. This translates into CASRPGTDYGYTF.